A selection of T cell receptor beta chains follows, all from one sample in a study of cytomegalovirus exposure and HLA in healthy donors. Sequencing was performed with immunoSEQ multiplex PCR; in TCRdb, only in-frame clones are kept and a portion is missing. Here the sample spans about 150,000 clones, approximately 80% being singletons. Source material: PBMCs. The receptors were gathered from a man aged 30 to 39 in good health and CMV-seropositive. The CDR3 runs from the conserved cysteine through the conserved F or W.

>TRBV27|TRBJ2-7
CASSPRGAYEQYF
>TRBV19|TRBJ2-3
CATHGQLTDTQYF
>TRBV27|TRBJ2-5
CASREQETQYF
>TRBV7-2|TRBJ1-2
CASSSEPVTYGYTF
>TRBV7-6|TRBJ1-5
CASSRTVNQPQHF
>TRBV19|TRBJ1-6
CASSIGFRVDNSPLHF
>TRBV2|TRBJ1-2
CASKRTGVNGYTF
>TRBV6-1|TRBJ1-6
CASSEIISVDYYF
>TRBV6-6|TRBJ2-3
CASSYLVGGGTDTQYF
>TRBV6-1|TRBJ2-1
CASSIGQGTYNEQFF
>TRBV4-2|TRBJ2-7
CASSQPGQRGYEQYF
>TRBV5-1|TRBJ1-5
CASSLGAGGGNQPQHF
>TRBV28|TRBJ2-2
CASSLGTSGRSELFF
>TRBV6-1|TRBJ1-4
CASSKADSTNEKLFF
>TRBV5-4|TRBJ2-3
CASSLAAERSADTQYF
>TRBV28|TRBJ1-5
CASSLLAGLEQPQHF
>TRBV27|TRBJ1-1
CASSQGRGTEAFF
>TRBV7-9|TRBJ1-1
CASRHNRDSGMETEAFF
>TRBV2|TRBJ2-4
CASSDARGSAKNIQYF
>TRBV9|TRBJ1-1
CASNPQGLSTEAFF
>TRBV29-1|TRBJ2-1
CSVEGRTRGGNEQFF
>TRBV6-6|TRBJ2-3
CASSYSRSGSDTQYF